This is a list of T cell receptor beta chains from one sample in a study of radiotherapy plus CTLA-4 blockade in lung cancer. Repertoires were generated with immunoSEQ multiplex PCR, while TCRdb's copy carries only in-frame clones and drops some. The repertoire holds some 100,000 clones, with around 86% as singletons. Sequenced material: peripheral blood, taken from a patient treated with radiotherapy plus ipilimumab. The receptors originated from a human donor with non-small cell lung cancer that progressed on radiotherapy plus ipilimumab. Both conserved end residues are trimmed from each CDR3. A D gene is named only where the DNA matches it firmly.

>TRBV6-1|TRBD1
ASNRQGAGEKLF
>TRBV7-9|TRBD2
ASSGWPAGAYEQY
>TRBV4-3|NA
ASSQEAKGWNTEAF
>TRBV9|NA
ASTTGYTDTQY
>TRBV5-1|NA
ASSWTGQTLNYGYT
>TRBV20-1|NA
SARGVHGYT
>TRBV25-1|NA
ASSRVTGNTIY
>TRBV4-2|TRBD2
ASTQLAGVSGELF
>TRBV7-9|NA
ASSLGSWDTQY
>TRBV4-1|NA
ASSVGNSPLH
>TRBV6-4|NA
ASSYSGSSYNEQF
>TRBV6-1|TRBD1
ASSEGTGPYEQY
>TRBV5-4|NA
ASSSPRQGPSGNTIY
>TRBV10-3|NA
ASSSGMAESSGNTIY
>TRBV4-2|NA
ASSQDRKRGASTDTQY
>TRBV19|NA
ASSPQTYPSGANVLT
>TRBV10-1|TRBD1
APGQANTGELF
>TRBV6-1|NA
ASSEIGNTIY
>TRBV7-2|NA
ASSSFEGGNTIY
>TRBV6-5|NA
AGSDKRARQPQH
>TRBV29-1|NA
SVEENPGSQY
>TRBV15|NA
ATSRDQGVNGNTIY